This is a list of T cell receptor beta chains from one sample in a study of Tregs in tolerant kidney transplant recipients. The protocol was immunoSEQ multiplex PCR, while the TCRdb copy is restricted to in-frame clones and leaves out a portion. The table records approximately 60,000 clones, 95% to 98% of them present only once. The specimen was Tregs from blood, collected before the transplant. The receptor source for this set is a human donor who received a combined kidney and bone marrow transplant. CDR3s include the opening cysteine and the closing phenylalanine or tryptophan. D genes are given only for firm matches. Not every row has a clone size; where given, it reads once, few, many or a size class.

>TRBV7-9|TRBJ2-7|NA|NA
CASSPVPYEQYF
TGTGCCAGCAGCCCGGTCCCCTACGAGCAGTACTTC
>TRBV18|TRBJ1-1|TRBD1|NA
CASSRRGRDTEAFF
TGTGCCAGCTCACGCAGGGGGCGCGACACTGAAGCTTTCTTT
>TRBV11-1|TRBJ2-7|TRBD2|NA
CASSSLAGGSYEQYF
TGTGCCAGCAGCTCCCTAGCGGGGGGCTCCTACGAGCAGTACTTC
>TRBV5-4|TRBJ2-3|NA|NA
CASSSPSLVGTDTQYF
TGTGCCAGCAGCTCCCCGTCCCTAGTGGGCACAGATACGCAGTATTTT
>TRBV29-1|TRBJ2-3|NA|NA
CSVELVRADTQYF
TGCAGCGTTGAATTAGTTCGGGCAGATACGCAGTATTTT
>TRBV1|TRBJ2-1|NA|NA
CTSSQGLSGNYNEQFF
TGCACCAGCAGCCAAGGTTTGAGCGGTAACTACAATGAGCAGTTCTTC
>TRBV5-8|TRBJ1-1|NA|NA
CASSTSGAFF
TGTGCCAGCAGCACCTCGGGGGCTTTCTTT
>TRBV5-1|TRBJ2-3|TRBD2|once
CASSLLAGEADTQYF
TGCGCCAGCAGCCTATTAGCGGGGGAGGCAGATACGCAGTATTTT
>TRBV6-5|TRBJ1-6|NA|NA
CASSYGRNGWSPLHF
TGTGCCAGCAGTTACGGGCGAAACGGATGGTCACCCCTCCACTTT
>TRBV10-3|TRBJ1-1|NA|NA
CAIRSRDTDNTEAFF
TGTGCCATCAGATCCCGGGACACGGATAACACTGAAGCTTTCTTT
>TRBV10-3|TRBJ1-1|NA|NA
CATDKGANTEAFF
TGTGCCACCGACAAAGGGGCGAACACTGAAGCTTTCTTT
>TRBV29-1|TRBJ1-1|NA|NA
CSVYRFSEAFF
TGCAGCGTTTACAGGTTCTCTGAAGCTTTCTTT
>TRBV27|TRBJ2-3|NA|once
CASSLRVLDTQYF
TGTGCCAGCAGCCTCCGCGTATTAGATACGCAGTATTTT
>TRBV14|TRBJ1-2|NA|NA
CASSQTPTGYYGYTF
TGTGCCAGCAGCCAAACCCCGACGGGTTACTATGGCTACACCTTC
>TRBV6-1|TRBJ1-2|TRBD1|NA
CASSGTGAYGYTF
TGTGCCAGCAGTGGAACAGGGGCTTATGGCTACACCTTC
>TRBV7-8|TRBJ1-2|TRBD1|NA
CASSPRQGANNYGYTF
TGTGCCAGCAGCCCTAGACAGGGGGCGAATAACTATGGCTACACCTTC
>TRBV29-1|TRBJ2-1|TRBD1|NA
CSVGYGTGAQFF
TGCAGCGTTGGTTATGGGACAGGGGCACAGTTCTTC
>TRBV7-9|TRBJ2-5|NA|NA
CASSLVRVGLQETQYF
TGTGCCAGCAGCTTAGTTAGAGTCGGGTTGCAAGAGACCCAGTACTTC
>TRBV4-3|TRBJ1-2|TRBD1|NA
CASRGQGAYGYTF
TGCGCCAGCAGGGGACAGGGGGCTTATGGCTACACCTTC
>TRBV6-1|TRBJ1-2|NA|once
CASRRREFYGYTF
TGTGCCAGCAGGAGACGGGAATTCTATGGCTACACCTTC
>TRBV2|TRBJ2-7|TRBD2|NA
CASSGRTSDPSEQYF
TGTGCCAGCAGCGGAAGGACTAGTGATCCTTCCGAGCAGTACTTC
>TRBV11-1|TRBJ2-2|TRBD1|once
CASTEGAGLNTGELFF
TGTGCCAGCACCGAGGGGGCAGGCTTGAACACCGGGGAGCTGTTTTTT
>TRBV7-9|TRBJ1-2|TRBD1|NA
CASSLYRGGGGYTF
TGTGCCAGCAGCTTATACAGGGGAGGTGGGGGCTACACCTTC
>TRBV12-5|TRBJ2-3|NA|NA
CASGLSLGLDTQYF
TGTGCTAGTGGTTTGTCCCTCGGGTTGGATACGCAGTATTTT
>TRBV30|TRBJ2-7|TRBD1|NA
CAWSSGTVIYEQYF
TGTGCCTGGAGTTCGGGGACAGTTATCTACGAGCAGTACTTC
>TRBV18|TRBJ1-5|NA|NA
CASSEVRGAGNQPQHF
TGTGCCAGCTCAGAAGTAAGGGGCGCGGGCAATCAGCCCCAGCATTTT
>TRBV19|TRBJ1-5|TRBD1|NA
CASASTGGRSQPQHF
TGTGCCAGTGCATCGACAGGGGGACGTAGTCAGCCCCAGCATTTT
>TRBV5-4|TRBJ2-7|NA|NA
CASSLAPGSHEQYF
TGTGCCAGCAGCTTGGCTCCGGGTTCCCACGAGCAGTACTTC
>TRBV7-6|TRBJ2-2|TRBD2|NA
CASRKGTSGGTGELFF
TGTGCCAGCAGGAAGGGAACTAGCGGGGGAACCGGGGAGCTGTTTTTT
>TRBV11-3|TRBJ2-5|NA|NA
CASSFGKGLQETQYF
TGTGCCAGCAGCTTCGGGAAAGGGCTGCAAGAGACCCAGTACTTC
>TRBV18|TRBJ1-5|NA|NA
CASSPANQPQHF
TGTGCCAGCTCACCCGCGAATCAGCCCCAGCATTTT
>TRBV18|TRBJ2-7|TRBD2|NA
CASSHVAGPYEQYF
TGTGCCAGCTCACACGTAGCGGGACCCTACGAGCAGTACTTC
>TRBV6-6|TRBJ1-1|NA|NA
CASATTQAGGTEAFF
TGTGCCAGCGCGACAACACAGGCGGGGGGAACTGAAGCTTTCTTT
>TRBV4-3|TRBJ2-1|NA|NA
CASSPRISGHYNEQFF
TGCGCCAGCAGCCCCAGAATTAGCGGACACTACAATGAGCAGTTCTTC
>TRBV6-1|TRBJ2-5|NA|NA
CASSEASSGKQAQYF
TGTGCCAGCAGTGAAGCTAGTAGTGGTAAACAGGCCCAGTACTTC
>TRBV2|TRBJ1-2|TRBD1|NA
CASSDQVTGVFYIKSYGYTF
TGTGCCAGCAGCGACCAAGTTACAGGGGTTTTCTATATAAAGAGCTATGGCTACACCTTC
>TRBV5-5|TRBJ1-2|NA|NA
CASSSYYGYTF
TGTGCCAGCAGCAGCTACTATGGCTACACCTTC
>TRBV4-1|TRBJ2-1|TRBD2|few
CASSPQRGAYSYNEQFF
TGCGCCAGCAGCCCACAGCGGGGGGCCTACTCCTACAATGAGCAGTTCTTC
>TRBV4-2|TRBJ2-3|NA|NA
CASSQERTGGQRDTQYF
TGTGCCAGCAGCCAAGAACGAACGGGGGGCCAGAGAGATACGCAGTATTTT
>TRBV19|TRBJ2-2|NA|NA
CASSMLGQPNTGELFF
TGTGCCAGTAGTATGCTCGGACAGCCCAACACCGGGGAGCTGTTTTTT
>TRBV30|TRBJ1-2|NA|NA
CAWSVLGESYGYTF
TGTGCCTGGAGTGTACTTGGGGAGAGCTATGGCTACACCTTC
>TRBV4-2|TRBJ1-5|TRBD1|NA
CASSSTGYNQPQHF
TGTGCCAGCAGCTCGACAGGGTACAATCAGCCCCAGCATTTT
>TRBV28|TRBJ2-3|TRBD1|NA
CASSLDRGYTQYF
TGTGCCAGCAGTTTGGACAGGGGGTATACGCAGTATTTT
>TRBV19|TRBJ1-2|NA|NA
CASTPRVNYGYTF
TGTGCCAGTACTCCCCGGGTTAACTATGGCTACACCTTC
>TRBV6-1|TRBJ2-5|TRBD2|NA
CASSEGQIAGRGQETQYF
TGTGCCAGCAGTGAAGGACAGATAGCGGGCCGGGGGCAAGAGACCCAGTACTTC
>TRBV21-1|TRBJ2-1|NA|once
CASTYRTGLYNEQFF
TGTGCCAGCACGTACAGGACAGGGTTATACAATGAGCAGTTCTTC
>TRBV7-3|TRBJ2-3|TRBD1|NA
CASSFRYTGASTDTQYF
TGTGCCAGCAGCTTTCGTTATACAGGGGCTAGCACAGATACGCAGTATTTT
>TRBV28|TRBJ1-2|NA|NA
CASSLKPNYGYTF
TGTGCCAGCAGTTTAAAGCCTAACTATGGCTACACCTTC
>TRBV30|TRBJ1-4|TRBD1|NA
CAWSEGAWGEKLFF
TGTGCCTGGAGTGAGGGGGCCTGGGGTGAAAAACTGTTTTTT
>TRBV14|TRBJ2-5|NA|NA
CASSQNSGLLETQYF
TGTGCCAGCAGCCAAAACAGCGGGTTACTGGAGACCCAGTACTTC
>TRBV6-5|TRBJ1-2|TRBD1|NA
CASSRSGTATYGYTF
TGTGCCAGCAGTCGTTCCGGGACAGCCACCTATGGCTACACCTTC
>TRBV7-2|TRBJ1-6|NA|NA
CASSLWSSYNSPLHF
TGTGCCAGCAGCTTATGGAGCTCCTATAATTCACCCCTCCACTTT
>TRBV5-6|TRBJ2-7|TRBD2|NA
CASSTSGTSDEQYF
TGTGCCAGCAGCACGTCCGGGACTAGCGACGAGCAGTACTTC
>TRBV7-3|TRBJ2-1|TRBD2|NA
CASSPQRGGYNEQFF
TGTGCCAGCAGCCCCCAGCGGGGGGGATACAATGAGCAGTTCTTC
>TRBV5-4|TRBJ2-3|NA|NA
CASSFMVSHLTDTQYF
TGTGCCAGCAGCTTTATGGTCTCACACCTCACAGATACGCAGTATTTT
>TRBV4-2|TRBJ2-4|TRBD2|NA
CASSPGREYMNIQYF
TGTGCCAGCAGCCCTGGGCGGGAGTATATGAACATTCAGTACTTC
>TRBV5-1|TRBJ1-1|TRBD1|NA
CASSRQGMNTEAFF
TGCGCCAGCAGCCGACAGGGGATGAACACTGAAGCTTTCTTT
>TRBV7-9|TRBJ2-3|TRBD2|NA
CASSQLAGARDTQYF
TGTGCCAGCAGCCAATTAGCGGGAGCCCGAGATACGCAGTATTTT
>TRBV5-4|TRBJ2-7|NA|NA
CATRGGRAYEQYF
TGTGCCACCCGAGGCGGCAGAGCCTACGAGCAGTACTTC
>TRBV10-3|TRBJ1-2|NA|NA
CAISEASGKPYGYTF
TGTGCCATCAGTGAGGCATCCGGGAAGCCATATGGCTACACCTTC